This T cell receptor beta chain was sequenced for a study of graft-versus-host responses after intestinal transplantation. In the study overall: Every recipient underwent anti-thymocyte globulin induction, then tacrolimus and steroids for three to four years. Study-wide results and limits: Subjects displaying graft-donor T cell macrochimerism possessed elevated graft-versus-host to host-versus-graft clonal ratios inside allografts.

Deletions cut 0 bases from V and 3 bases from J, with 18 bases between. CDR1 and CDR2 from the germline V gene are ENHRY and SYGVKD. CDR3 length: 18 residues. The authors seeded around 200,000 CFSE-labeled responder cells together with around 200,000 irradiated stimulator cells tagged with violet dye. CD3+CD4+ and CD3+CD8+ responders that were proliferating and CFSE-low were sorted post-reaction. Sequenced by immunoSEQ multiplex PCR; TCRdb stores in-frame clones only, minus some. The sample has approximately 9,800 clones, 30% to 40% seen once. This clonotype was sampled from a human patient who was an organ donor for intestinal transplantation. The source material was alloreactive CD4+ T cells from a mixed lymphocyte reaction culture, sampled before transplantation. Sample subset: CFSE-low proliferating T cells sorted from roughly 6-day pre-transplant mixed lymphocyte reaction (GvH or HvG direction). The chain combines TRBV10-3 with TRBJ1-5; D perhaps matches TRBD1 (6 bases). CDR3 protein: CAISESIFVQGINQPQHF. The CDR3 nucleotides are TGTGCCATCAGTGAGTCGATATTCGTACAGGGCATCAATCAGCCCCAGCATTTT.